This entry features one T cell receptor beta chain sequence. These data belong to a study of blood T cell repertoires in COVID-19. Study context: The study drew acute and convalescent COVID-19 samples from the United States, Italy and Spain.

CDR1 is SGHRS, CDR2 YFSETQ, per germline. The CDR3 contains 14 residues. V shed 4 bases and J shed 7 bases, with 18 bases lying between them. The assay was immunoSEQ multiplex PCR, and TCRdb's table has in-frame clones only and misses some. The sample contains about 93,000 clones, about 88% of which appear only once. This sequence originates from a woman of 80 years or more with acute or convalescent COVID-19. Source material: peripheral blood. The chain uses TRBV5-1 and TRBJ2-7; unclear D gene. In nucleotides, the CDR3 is TGCGCCAGCAGCCATCACGCGGCTCCCCGAGAGCAGTACTTC. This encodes CASSHHAAPREQYF.